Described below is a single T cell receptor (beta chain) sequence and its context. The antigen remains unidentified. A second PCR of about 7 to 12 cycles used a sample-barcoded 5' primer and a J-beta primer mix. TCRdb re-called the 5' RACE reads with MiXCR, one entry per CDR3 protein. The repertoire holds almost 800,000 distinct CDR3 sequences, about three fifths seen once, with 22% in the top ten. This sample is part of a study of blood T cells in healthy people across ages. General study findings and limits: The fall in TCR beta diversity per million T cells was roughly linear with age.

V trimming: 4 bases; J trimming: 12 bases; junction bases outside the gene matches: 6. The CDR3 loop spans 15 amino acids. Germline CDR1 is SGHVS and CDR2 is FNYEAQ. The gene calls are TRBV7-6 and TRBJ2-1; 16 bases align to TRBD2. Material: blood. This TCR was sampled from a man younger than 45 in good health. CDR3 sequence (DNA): TGTGCCAGCAGCTCGGGGACTAGCGGGAGGGGGGTGCAGTTCTTC. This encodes CASSSGTSGRGVQFF.